The 27 T cell receptor beta chains in this list originate from one sample, sequenced in a study of T cells in Graves' hyperthyroidism and ophthalmopathy. TCR beta CDR3 sequences were amplified from RNA transcripts. RT-PCR in the first round (using the HTBI primer set) targeted the TCR CDR3. TCRdb recomputed calls from the multiplex PCR reads with MiXCR, one row per CDR3 protein. The table lists hundreds of thousands of distinct CDR3 sequences, about a fifth of them singletons. The sequenced material came from blood. All receptors derive from a man aged 30-40 years with Graves' ophthalmopathy.

The chain combines TRBV4-1 with TRBJ1-5; D gene unclear. Germline V CDR1 and CDR2: MGHRA, YSYEKL. CDR3 length: 16 amino acids. The ends were cut back, 5 bases at V and 1 base at J, with 15 bases in the middle. CDR3 coding DNA: TGCGCCAGCAGCTCGTTGGAGGGAGTCAGCAATCAGCCCCAGCATTTT. It translates to CASSSLEGVSNQPQHF.

Many counts were recorded for this clonotype. The chain recombines TRBV20-1 with TRBJ2-7, with D possibly TRBD2 on 5 matching bases. Germline assignment: CDR1 DFQATT and CDR2 SNEGSKA (reference sequence). V was cut by 5 bases and J by 1 base, with 15 bases left in between. The length of the CDR3 is 14 residues. CDR3 loop: CSAPWAAASYEQYF. CDR3 DNA: TGCAGTGCTCCCTGGGCAGCGGCTTCCTACGAGCAGTACTTC.

This clonotype was detected a few times. The chain couples TRBV28 to TRBJ2-1; D gene ambiguous. The V gene's germline CDR1 is MDHEN and CDR2 SYDVKM. The CDR3 loop spans 11 amino acids. V was cut by 1 base and J by 8 bases, with 3 bases left in between. This CDR3 reads CASSLYHEQFF. The CDR3 nucleotides are TGTGCCAGCAGTTTATATCATGAGCAGTTCTTC.

There are many counts of this clonotype. The chain carries TRBV20-1 and TRBJ1-2; D not resolved. Trimming stripped 4 bases from V and 4 bases from J, with 10 bases between. Per the germline V gene, CDR1 is DFQATT and CDR2 is SNEGSKA (reference sequence). The CDR3 loop spans 12 amino acids. The CDR3 sequence: CSATQDGYGYTF. CDR3 nucleotide sequence: TGCAGTGCTACCCAGGACGGCTATGGCTACACCTTC.

This clonotype was seen a few times. This may arise from a read error, as a much more abundant clone is one base away. This sequence joins TRBV6-1 and TRBJ1-1; the match to TRBD1 covers 11 bases. Germline V lookup: CDR1 MNHNS, CDR2 SASEGT. CDR3 length equals 16 residues. This chain's CDR3 is CASSEYGDRGYTKAFF. The DNA for the CDR3 is TGTGCCAGCAGTGAATATGGGGACAGGGGGTACACTAAAGCTTTCTTT.

The genes are TRBV18 and TRBJ1-3; TRBD1 is a possible D gene (6 bases). CDR1 and CDR2 (germline): KGHSH, LQKENI. The CDR3 has 17 residues. V was pared by 3 bases and J by 4 bases, with 19 bases between. In DNA form, the CDR3 reads TGTGCCAGCTCACCCGTTACAGGGACGAGGAACGGAAACACCATATATTTT. Protein: CASSPVTGTRNGNTIYF.

At least ten counts were recorded for this clonotype. This chain links TRBV12-3 or TRBV12-4 with TRBJ1-1, with D possibly matching TRBD1 (5 bases). Deletions cut 6 bases from V and 5 bases from J, with 16 bases between. The CDR3 consists of 14 residues. Here the CDR3 reads CASRVQGRGTEAFF. The CDR3 region has the DNA TGTGCCAGCAGAGTACAAGGCCGGGGGACTGAAGCTTTCTTT.

The CDR3 nucleotides are TGTGCCAGTCAAAACACGGGGGCAAGGGAGCAGTACTTC. It codes for CASQNTGAREQYF. The rearrangement links TRBV6-2 or TRBV6-3 to TRBJ2-7; the D gene could be TRBD1 or TRBD2 (6 bases each). Germline V gene lookup returns CDR1 MNHEY and CDR2 SVGEGT. This CDR3 has 13 amino acids. V lost 9 bases and J 7 bases, leaving 19 bases between the germline ends.

Many counts were recorded for this clonotype. The rearrangement joins TRBV4-1 to TRBJ1-1, with TRBD1 identical over 7 bases. V lost 4 bases, J lost 3 bases, and 8 bases stayed unmatched. The CDR3 consists of 15 residues. Germline-derived CDR1 and CDR2 are MGHRA and YSYEKL. The CDR3 nucleotides read TGCGCCAGCAGCCGAGACTACAGGGGAGACACTGAAGCTTTCTTT. This sequence encodes CASSRDYRGDTEAFF.

This clonotype has ten or more counts. V and J are TRBV20-1 and TRBJ1-1; 8 bases agree with TRBD1. The CDR3 has 15 residues. Germline V gene sequence: CDR1 DFQATT, CDR2 SNEGSKA (reference sequence). The ends lost 5 bases at V and 2 bases at J; junction bases unmatched: 10. The CDR3: CSAVYAGGGNTEAFF. Written as DNA, the CDR3 is TGCAGTGCTGTGTATGCAGGGGGCGGAAACACTGAAGCTTTCTTT.

This clonotype was seen more than once but under ten times. The V gene is TRBV20-1, the J gene TRBJ1-6; 9 positions agree with TRBD1. V gave up 5 bases and J gave up 8 bases; unmatched junction bases: 7. CDR1 and CDR2 from the germline V gene are DFQATT and SNEGSKA (reference sequence). The CDR3 is made up of 14 amino acids. CDR3 region: CSARARTGDSPLHF. CDR3 DNA sequence: TGCAGTGCTCGGGCGAGGACAGGGGATTCACCCCTCCACTTT.

The CDR3 bases are TGTGCCAGCAGTGATACAGCCACCCAAGAGACCCAGTACTTC. Its protein product is CASSDTATQETQYF. The chain joins TRBV6-1 to TRBJ2-5; D gene unclear. Per germline, CDR1 MNHNS and CDR2 SASEGT. The CDR3 extends over 14 amino acids. The germline V and J ends were trimmed by 3 bases and 1 base, with 9 bases remaining between them.

The rearrangement uses TRBV7-9 and TRBJ2-1; D might be TRBD1 or TRBD2, each matching 5 bases. The V and J ends lost 5 bases and 1 base respectively, with 12 bases between them. Per germline, CDR1 SEHNR and CDR2 FQNEAQ (reference sequence). The length of the CDR3 is 15 residues. The CDR3 nucleotides are TGTGCCAGCAGCCGGGACCGGAGGTCCTACAATGAGCAGTTCTTC. Its translation: CASSRDRRSYNEQFF.

This clonotype was detected only a few times. The junction departs from the called germline gene at one end, perhaps through a read error. The chain links TRBV19 to TRBJ1-5; 8 bases map to TRBD1. Germline loops: CDR1 LNHDA, CDR2 SQIVND (reference sequence). CDR3 size: 15 residues. In DNA, the CDR3 is TGTGCCAGTAGTCGGACAGGGAATAGCAATCGGCCCCAGCATTTT. This translates into CASSRTGNSNRPQHF.

This clonotype was seen a few times. The rearrangement joins TRBV11-2 to TRBJ2-3; TRBD2 might be the D (5 bases). V lost 1 base and J 0 bases, leaving 11 bases between the germline ends. This CDR3 spans 16 amino acids. Germline V gives CDR1 SGHAT, CDR2 FQNNGV. DNA for the CDR3: TGTGCCAGCAGCTTAGTTTACGGGGTCAGCACAGATACGCAGTATTTT. Its translation: CASSLVYGVSTDTQYF.

This clonotype was found many times. The V gene is TRBV30, the J gene TRBJ2-7, with a weak D call TRBD1 (6 bases). The CDR3 has 13 residues. CDR1 and CDR2 from the germline V gene are GTSNPN and SVGIG (reference sequence). V lost 6 bases to trimming and J lost 1 base, with 13 bases between them. The CDR3: CACVSGVSYEQYF. The CDR3 DNA sequence: TGTGCCTGCGTCTCAGGGGTGTCCTACGAGCAGTACTTC.

This clonotype was detected only a few times. The DNA for the CDR3 is TGTGCCACCAGTGATGCCGGGACTAGCGGTGCGATCGATACGCAGTATTTT. Residues: CATSDAGTSGAIDTQYF. This chain connects TRBV24-1 to TRBJ2-3; 11 bases align to TRBD2. Losses at the gene ends were 3 bases for V and 6 bases for J; bases not matched to a gene: 10. CDR3 size: 17 residues. Germline lookup yields CDR1 KGHDR and CDR2 SFDVKD.

In this sample, this clonotype turned up a few times. The rearrangement links TRBV7-9 to TRBJ1-4; D is unclear. The CDR3 spans 14 residues. Germline V gene lookup returns CDR1 SEHNR and CDR2 FQNEAQ (reference sequence). Trimming took 2 bases from V and 8 from J, leaving 12 bases between them. The CDR3 nucleotides read TGTGCCAGCAGCTTATTGATGAGTGGGGAAAAACTGTTTTTT. This sequence encodes CASSLLMSGEKLFF.

This chain links TRBV29-1 with TRBJ2-1, with D possibly being TRBD2 (6 bases). CDR3 size: 12 residues. Germline CDR1 reads SQVTM; CDR2 reads ANQGSEA. Deletions cut 2 bases from V and 8 bases from J, with 10 bases between. This CDR3 reads CSVELVADEQFF. CDR3 coding DNA: TGCAGCGTTGAACTAGTAGCGGATGAGCAGTTCTTC.

This clonotype showed up just a few times. V usage is TRBV4-1 and J usage is TRBJ2-7, with D hard to call. The germline CDR1 and CDR2 sequences are MGHRA and YSYEKL. V shed 0 bases and J shed 3 bases, with 15 bases lying between them. The CDR3 sequence is 16 residues long. CDR3 nucleotides: TGCGCCAGCAGCCAAGATGACGGCAACGAGTACTACGAGCAGTACTTC. Amino acids: CASSQDDGNEYYEQYF.

This clonotype was counted only a few times. The chain combines TRBV24-1 with TRBJ2-3; TRBD2 aligns across 10 bases. From germline, CDR1 is KGHDR and CDR2 SFDVKD. This CDR3 comprises 15 residues. After removal of 9 bases from V and 3 bases from J, the junction contained 8 bases not matched to a gene. The CDR3: CATSDLAGETDTQYF. The CDR3 DNA is TGTGCCACCTCCGATCTAGCGGGGGAGACAGATACGCAGTATTTT.

A word on this clonotype: The germline gene is not matched at one end of the junction; a read error may be the cause. V usage is TRBV6-1 and J usage is TRBJ1-1, with D maybe TRBD1 (5 bases). Germline values: CDR1 MNHNS, CDR2 SASEGT. The CDR3 loop spans 15 amino acids. Here the CDR3 reads CASTRDGTRASETFF. CDR3 coding DNA: TGTGCCAGCACCAGAGACGGGACGCGAGCCTCTGAAACTTTCTTT.

The chain joins TRBV6-1 to TRBJ2-7, with a tentative D call TRBD2 (6 bases). Trimming stripped 6 bases from V and 0 bases from J, with 18 bases between. Germline V gene lookup returns CDR1 MNHNS and CDR2 SASEGT. The CDR3 runs 16 residues. The CDR3: CASSLNRDFLSYEQYF. CDR3 in DNA: TGTGCCAGCAGCCTCAACCGGGACTTTCTCTCCTACGAGCAGTACTTC.

The rearrangement uses TRBV7-3 and TRBJ1-2; D ambiguous. CDR1 SGHTA and CDR2 FQGTGA come from the germline V gene. This CDR3 has 13 amino acids. V was cut by 6 bases and J by 3 bases, with 11 bases left in between. CDR3 protein: CASSARADYGYTF. The CDR3, as DNA: TGTGCCAGCAGTGCCCGGGCCGACTATGGCTACACCTTC.

This clonotype was seen many times. This chain joins TRBV7-2 and TRBJ2-7; D tentatively reads TRBD1 or TRBD2 (6 bases each). The germline V gene has CDR1 SGHTA and CDR2 FQGNSA. Between the trimmed V and J ends, which lost 1 base and 6 bases, there was a span of 16 bases. The CDR3 covers 15 residues. The CDR3 DNA reads as TGTGCCAGCAGCTTAGAGGGGGGACCGCCTAGCGAGCAGTACTTC. This codes for CASSLEGGPPSEQYF.

For this clonotype: Here the CDR3 omits its conserved ending phenylalanine or tryptophan, so a read error is the likely source. No DNA is shown, since the ends of the CDR3 on it are uncertain; the CDR3 is the one TCRdb lists. The CDR3 is CASSLEPFPPEYL. This chain connects TRBV12-3 or TRBV12-4 to TRBJ2-5; the table's D call of TRBD1 was not tested on the DNA. The CDR3 extends over 13 residues, inclusive of both ends.

The chain is built from TRBV28 and TRBJ2-1; D perhaps matches TRBD1 (7 bases). The germline gives CDR1 MDHEN, CDR2 SYDVKM. V dropped 4 bases and J dropped 5 bases, with 15 bases sitting between them. This CDR3 region has 15 residues. CDR3 region: CASSSGTAGNNEQFF. The CDR3 coding sequence is TGTGCCAGCAGTTCAGGGACAGCGGGTAACAATGAGCAGTTCTTC.